This TCR beta chain was recorded in a study of Graves' ophthalmopathy and Graves' hyperthyroidism. This clonotype was counted ten times or more. The germline V gene has CDR1 DFQATT and CDR2 SNEGSKA (reference sequence). V was clipped by 1 base and J by 1 base; unmatched bases: 22. The CDR3 is made up of 21 amino acids. Amplified TCR beta CDR3 regions were obtained using RNA transcripts as template. RT-PCR with HTBI primers came first, then second-round multiplex PCR. MiXCR, applied by TCRdb to the multiplex PCR reads, yields one record per CDR3 protein. The sample contains around 340,000 distinct CDR3 sequences, 15% to 20% of which appear only once.

The sequence was collected from an adult man with Graves' ophthalmopathy. Sequencing input: peripheral blood. The chain links TRBV20-1 to TRBJ2-5, with TRBD2 identical over 9 bases. CDR3 coding DNA: TGCAGTGCTAGAGGAGTCCAGCGGGGGGCTTTGCCCACGCAATTCCAAGAGACCCAGTACTTC. It codes for CSARGVQRGALPTQFQETQYF.